A selection of T cell receptor beta chains follows, all from one sample in a study of shared clonotypes between healthy human individuals. Using immunoSEQ multiplex PCR, the repertoire was profiled, and TCRdb retains in-frame clones only, with some absent. The table records about 660,000 clones, approximately 79% of them present only once. The specimen was memory CD4+ T cells sorted from blood. The receptors stem from a woman aged 25 to 45 in good health. CDR3s include the opening cysteine and the closing phenylalanine or tryptophan. D genes are given only for firm matches. Rows give clone size only sometimes, using once, few, many, or a class for an expanded clone.

-	TRBJ2-5	TRBD2	TRBV6-6	CASRRGAAEETQYF	TGTGCCAGCAGGCGGGGGGCAGCCGAAGAGACCCAGTACTTC
-	TRBJ2-5	TRBD2	TRBV5-1	CASSLVLAGGQETQYF	TGCGCCAGCAGCTTGGTGCTAGCGGGAGGGCAAGAGACCCAGTACTTC
-	TRBJ2-1	TRBD2	TRBV14	CASSRPGTRRDNEQFF	TGTGCCAGCAGCCGCCCCGGGACTAGGAGGGACAATGAGCAGTTCTTC
-	TRBJ2-2	-	TRBV7-8	CASSLPRTNTGELFF	TGTGCCAGCAGCCTCCCCCGGACAAATACCGGGGAGCTGTTTTTT
few	TRBJ1-2	-	TRBV7-2	CASSAPPNYGYTF	TGTGCCAGCAGCGCCCCTCCTAACTATGGCTACACCTTC
-	TRBJ2-5	-	TRBV5-8	CASSPGWGGETQYF	TGTGCCAGCAGCCCTGGTTGGGGTGGAGAGACCCAGTACTTC
-	TRBJ2-1	TRBD1	TRBV2	CASRKTGDPYNEQFF	TGTGCCAGCAGAAAGACAGGGGACCCCTACAATGAGCAGTTCTTC
-	TRBJ1-2	TRBD1	TRBV5-1	CASSINRGRGYGYTF	TGCGCCAGCAGCATCAACAGGGGTCGCGGCTATGGCTACACCTTC
-	TRBJ2-3	-	TRBV28	CASSFGGLFEFDTQYF	TGTGCCAGCAGTTTTGGGGGTTTATTTGAGTTTGATACGCAGTATTTT
-	TRBJ1-2	-	TRBV28	CASSRRDYGYTF	TGTGCCAGCAGTCGTAGGGACTATGGCTACACCTTC
-	TRBJ2-2	TRBD2	TRBV5-4	CASTSGGLVGELFF	TGTGCCAGCACGAGCGGGGGTTTGGTCGGGGAGCTGTTTTTT
-	TRBJ2-7	-	TRBV27	CASSLNTGNPRVYEQYF	TGTGCCAGCAGTTTAAATACGGGTAACCCCAGGGTCTACGAGCAGTACTTC
-	TRBJ1-3	TRBD1	TRBV5-1	CASSSRGIGNTIYF	TGCGCCAGCAGCTCCAGGGGGATCGGAAACACCATATATTTT
-	TRBJ2-1	-	TRBV19	CASSFGTGGYNEQFF	TGTGCCAGTAGTTTCGGGACTGGGGGTTACAATGAGCAGTTCTTC
once	TRBJ2-7	-	TRBV11-2	CASSPPGRGSLYEQYF	TGTGCCAGCAGCCCCCCGGGCAGGGGTTCCCTCTACGAGCAGTACTTC
-	TRBJ1-2	TRBD1	TRBV30	CAWSTGQGFPPGGYTF	TGTGCCTGGAGTACAGGACAGGGGTTCCCCCCTGGAGGCTACACCTTC
-	TRBJ1-4	-	TRBV5-6	CASSPGATNEKLFF	TGTGCCAGCAGCCCCGGGGCAACTAATGAAAAACTGTTTTTT
-	TRBJ2-5	-	TRBV5-1	CASRPAGSETQYF	TGCGCCAGCAGACCGGCAGGGTCTGAGACCCAGTACTTC
-	TRBJ2-4	-	TRBV4-1	CASSQGFGIGNIQYF	TGCGCCAGCAGCCAAGGATTCGGAATAGGAAACATTCAGTACTTC
-	TRBJ2-1	TRBD2	TRBV5-1	CASSFAGTSGPFRFF	TGCGCCAGCAGTTTTGCCGGGACTAGCGGCCCCTTTCGGTTCTTC
-	TRBJ2-6	-	TRBV28	CASSLFRFDGANVLTF	TGTGCCAGCAGTTTATTCAGGTTCGATGGGGCCAACGTCCTGACTTTC
-	TRBJ1-2	-	TRBV28	CASSSSGGGNYGYTF	TGTGCCAGCAGTTCTTCCGGGGGAGGCAACTATGGCTACACCTTC
-	TRBJ2-3	TRBD2	TRBV27	CASSLGLAGGPGTQYF	TGTGCCAGCAGCCTTGGACTTGCGGGAGGGCCGGGTACGCAGTATTTT
-	TRBJ2-1	TRBD2	TRBV4-1	CASSQEPRTSSGQFF	TGCGCCAGCAGCCAAGAACCCCGGACTAGCTCAGGGCAGTTCTTC
-	TRBJ2-1	TRBD2	TRBV27	CASSFKGLAGGITPYNEQFF	TGTGCCAGCAGTTTTAAGGGACTAGCGGGAGGGATTACTCCCTACAATGAGCAGTTCTTC
-	TRBJ1-2	-	TRBV20-1	CSPGINYGYTF	TGCAGTCCCGGAATCAACTATGGCTACACCTTC
once	TRBJ2-1	-	TRBV6-6	CASSYGRARGYNEQFF	TGTGCCAGCAGTTACGGCAGGGCCCGAGGATACAATGAGCAGTTCTTC
once	TRBJ1-2	TRBD1	TRBV27	CASSFGRGRHYGYTF	TGTGCCAGCAGTTTTGGCAGGGGGCGGCACTATGGCTACACCTTC
-	TRBJ1-1	-	TRBV7-6	CASSFLIGMNTEAFF	TGTGCCAGCAGCTTTCTTATAGGCATGAACACTGAAGCTTTCTTT
-	TRBJ2-2	-	TRBV6-7	CASPHTGELFF	TGTGCCAGCCCCCACACCGGGGAGCTGTTTTTT
-	TRBJ2-3	TRBD2	TRBV4-2	CASKGLAGDYSTDTQYF	TGTGCCAGCAAAGGGCTAGCGGGAGACTACAGCACAGATACGCAGTATTTT
-	TRBJ2-7	TRBD1	TRBV10-2	CASRQGGTYEQYF	TGCGCCAGTCGACAGGGGGGAACCTACGAGCAGTACTTC
-	TRBJ2-1	TRBD1	TRBV7-3	CASSPRPQGAYNEQFF	TGTGCCAGCAGCCCACGGCCCCAGGGGGCCTACAATGAGCAGTTCTTC
-	TRBJ2-7	TRBD1	TRBV14	CASSFLGQSYEQYF	TGTGCCAGCAGCTTTCTGGGACAGAGCTACGAGCAGTACTTC
many	TRBJ2-7	TRBD1	TRBV6-6	CASNTQGAKYEQYF	TGTGCCAGCAACACACAGGGGGCTAAGTACGAGCAGTACTTC
-	TRBJ1-3	TRBD1	TRBV5-6	CASSFSGTGGRNTIYF	TGTGCCAGCAGCTTCTCCGGGACAGGGGGTAGAAACACCATATATTTT
-	TRBJ2-7	TRBD2	TRBV28	CASSLGRGRRNFEQYF	TGTGCCAGCAGTTTAGGGAGGGGCCGACGGAATTTCGAGCAGTACTTC
once	TRBJ2-3	-	TRBV28	CASSLLSDTQYF	TGTGCCAGCAGTCTCTTATCAGATACGCAGTATTTT
-	TRBJ1-2	-	TRBV5-4	CASRVGGKDYGYTF	TGTGCCAGCAGGGTAGGGGGAAAGGACTATGGCTACACCTTC
-	TRBJ2-1	TRBD2	TRBV27	CASSLSIRGGSTHNEQFF	TGTGCCAGCAGTTTATCGATAAGAGGCGGGAGTACTCACAATGAGCAGTTCTTC
few	TRBJ2-7	-	TRBV6-5	CASRGTSYEQYF	TGTGCCAGCAGAGGGACCTCCTACGAGCAGTACTTC
-	TRBJ2-2	-	TRBV5-4	CASSYSGVGGELFF	TGTGCCAGCAGCTACTCGGGGGTGGGCGGGGAGCTGTTTTTT
-	TRBJ1-5	TRBD1	TRBV19	CASKDRGRSDNQPQHF	TGTGCCAGTAAGGACAGGGGGAGGTCCGACAATCAGCCCCAGCATTTT
-	TRBJ1-2	-	TRBV28	CASSSAQTYGYTF	TGTGCCAGCAGTTCAGCCCAGACCTATGGCTACACCTTC
-	TRBJ2-7	TRBD2	TRBV29-1	CSVDRAGGTEQYF	TGCAGCGTTGATCGAGCGGGAGGTACCGAGCAGTACTTC
-	TRBJ2-2	-	TRBV6-5	CASRLDGPGTGELFF	TGTGCCAGCAGGTTAGACGGCCCGGGGACCGGGGAGCTGTTTTTT
-	TRBJ2-2	-	TRBV13	CASSLVFSSNTGELFF	TGTGCCAGCAGCTTAGTTTTTAGTTCGAACACCGGGGAGCTGTTTTTT
-	TRBJ2-7	-	TRBV28	CASSVPGEGGEQYF	TGTGCCAGCAGTGTCCCCGGGGAAGGAGGCGAGCAGTACTTC
-	TRBJ1-1	-	TRBV11-2	CASSLGKQGRNTEAFF	TGTGCCAGCAGCTTGGGGAAACAGGGACGGAACACTGAAGCTTTCTTT
once	TRBJ2-5	-	TRBV19	CASSLRGGGRAETQYF	TGTGCCAGTAGTCTTAGAGGAGGCGGCAGGGCTGAGACCCAGTACTTC
-	TRBJ1-2	TRBD1	TRBV2	CASVTGGYGYTF	TGTGCCAGCGTAACAGGGGGATATGGCTACACCTTC
-	TRBJ2-3	-	TRBV30	CAWSRGEVPNTQYF	TGTGCCTGGAGTAGAGGGGAGGTCCCGAATACGCAGTATTTT
-	TRBJ2-7	-	TRBV5-4	CASSPRDGVYEQYF	TGTGCCAGCAGCCCCCGGGACGGGGTTTACGAGCAGTACTTC
-	TRBJ1-4	-	TRBV7-9	CASSLTLGTNEKLFF	TGTGCCAGCAGCCTAACCCTTGGGACTAATGAAAAACTGTTTTTT
-	TRBJ1-2	TRBD1	TRBV28	CASIGTGDYGYTF	TGTGCCAGCATCGGGACAGGGGACTATGGCTACACCTTC